The next 20 T cell receptor beta chains were all read from a single sample in a study of shared clonotypes between healthy human individuals. Cells designated naive CD8 were CD45RO-negative and were positively selected for CCR7, with terminally differentiated effector memory CD45RA+ cells excluded. Only in-frame clones appear in the TCRdb table, and some are missing; sequencing was by immunoSEQ multiplex PCR. Of approximately 720,000 clones in the sample, approximately 90% were seen once. Sequencing was carried out using naive CD8+ T cells sorted from blood. Receptors originate from a man between 25 and 39 years old in good health.

The chain links TRBV10-3 to TRBJ2-7; D is unresolved. The CDR3 is 13 residues long. Per the germline V gene, CDR1 is ENHRY and CDR2 is SYGVKD. V was clipped by 4 bases and J by 0 bases, with 7 bases between them. The CDR3 spells CAISAGSSYEQYF. The CDR3 coding sequence is TGTGCCATCAGTGCGGGTAGCTCCTACGAGCAGTACTTC.

J is TRBJ2-1 and V is TRBV7-9; D unresolved. Germline lookup yields CDR1 SEHNR and CDR2 FQNEAQ (reference sequence). CDR3 size: 16 residues. Trimming left V 2 bases short and J 4 bases short, with 15 bases between. In DNA form, the CDR3 reads TGTGCCAGCAGCTTAATATCGGCGAATCCTTACAATGAGCAGTTCTTC. It yields the protein CASSLISANPYNEQFF.

This chain uses TRBV10-2 with TRBJ2-3; 8 bases are shared with TRBD2. The CDR3 contains 12 residues. CDR1 is WSHSY and CDR2 is SAAADI in the germline V gene. V trimming: 3 bases; J trimming: 14 bases; junction bases outside the gene matches: 7. The CDR3 region is CASSEQLREGYF. DNA of the CDR3: TGCGCCAGCAGTGAACAACTCCGGGAGGGGTATTTT.

J is TRBJ2-1 and V is TRBV27, with 12 bases matching TRBD2. Trimming cost V 1 base and J 3 bases; bases outside gene matches: 10. Germline-derived CDR1 and CDR2 are MNHEY and SMNVEV (reference sequence). The CDR3 contains 19 residues. The CDR3 nucleotides are TGTGCCAGCAGTTTATTGGGGACTAGCGGGTTGGAGTACTACAATGAGCAGTTCTTC. Protein sequence: CASSLLGTSGLEYYNEQFF.

The chain couples TRBV5-1 to TRBJ2-6, with a tentative D call TRBD2 (5 bases). This CDR3 comprises 15 residues. The germline V and J ends were trimmed by 3 bases and 4 bases, with 11 bases remaining between them. Germline V gene lookup returns CDR1 SGHRS and CDR2 YFSETQ. The CDR3 spells CASSYGGLGANVLTF. CDR3 DNA: TGCGCCAGCAGCTACGGAGGATTGGGGGCCAACGTCCTGACTTTC.

The gene calls are TRBV29-1 and TRBJ2-1; 9 bases agree with TRBD2. J gave up 9 bases and V 2 bases, and 11 bases lay outside the gene matches. Per germline, CDR1 SQVTM and CDR2 ANQGSEA. The CDR3 length is 15 residues. The CDR3 nucleotides read TGCAGCGTTGAAAGTGTAGCGGGAGTGATTGGTGAGCAGTTCTTC. Its translation is CSVESVAGVIGEQFF.

This chain uses TRBV7-2 with TRBJ2-1, with TRBD2 as a possible D gene (5 bases). This CDR3 has 14 residues. Deletions cut 6 bases from V and 2 bases from J, with 11 bases between. Germline-derived CDR1 and CDR2 are SGHTA and FQGNSA. For the CDR3, the DNA is TGTGCCAGCAGATCTAGCATTCCCTACAATGAGCAGTTCTTC. Translating gives CASRSSIPYNEQFF. The full variable domain, in which reference TRBV7-2 and TRBJ2-1 provide the parts outside the CDR3, is GAGVSQSPSNKVTEKGKDVELRCDPISGHTALYWYRQSLGQGLEFLIYFQGNSAPDKSGLPSDRFSAERTGGSVSTLTIQRTQQEDSAVYLCASRSSIPYNEQFFGPGTRLTVL.

The chain recombines TRBV2 with TRBJ2-5; D is uncertain. The CDR3 contains 15 residues. Germline V gene lookup returns CDR1 SNHLY and CDR2 FYNNEI. Trimming removed 6 bases at V and 1 base at J, with 15 bases between. CDR3 in amino acids: CASRGTGSGQETQYF. The CDR3 DNA is TGTGCCAGCAGAGGAACCGGATCCGGCCAAGAGACCCAGTACTTC.

In DNA form, the CDR3 reads TGTGCCACCAGCAGAGCTCGGGAGGGGGTCTGGGGAAAACTGTTTTTT. It codes for CATSRAREGVWGKLFF. V usage is TRBV15 and J usage is TRBJ1-4; the D gene is possibly TRBD1 (6 bases). The V gene's germline CDR1 is LNHNV and CDR2 YYDKDF (reference sequence). The CDR3 runs 16 residues. The V end lost 1 base, the J end lost 10 bases, and 19 bases lay between the germline ends. Looking up the rest from reference TRBV15 and TRBJ1-4 gives the full variable domain: DAMVIQNPRYQVTQFGKPVTLSCSQTLNHNVMYWYQQKSSQAPKLLFHYYDKDFNNEADTPDNFQSRRPNTSFCFLDIRSPGLGDTAMYLCATSRAREGVWGKLFFGSGTQLSVL.

This clone was recorded a few times. V and J are TRBV28 and TRBJ2-3, with D maybe TRBD2 (7 bases). The CDR3 length is 15 residues. The V gene lost 3 bases and the J gene lost 2 bases, with 12 bases spanning the gap. The V gene's germline CDR1 is MDHEN and CDR2 SYDVKM. DNA of the CDR3: TGTGCCAGCAGTTTGGGAGGGGGGGTCACAGATACGCAGTATTTT. As protein: CASSLGGGVTDTQYF.

The chain recombines TRBV6-1 with TRBJ2-3; D tentatively reads TRBD1 or TRBD2 (6 bases each). Trimming pared 4 bases from V and 0 bases from J, leaving 14 bases between. The germline V gene encodes CDR1 MNHNS and CDR2 SASEGT. This CDR3 region has 16 residues. The CDR3 region is CASSGNLGGSTDTQYF. CDR3 in DNA: TGTGCCAGCAGTGGAAATTTGGGGGGCAGCACAGATACGCAGTATTTT.

In the case of this clone: Other DNA sequences of this sample code for an identical CDR3. V gene TRBV9 combines with J gene TRBJ2-5, with TRBD2 identical over 11 bases. The germline gives CDR1 SGDLS, CDR2 YYNGEE. Trimming took 7 bases from V and 3 from J; bases not matched to a gene: 2. The CDR3 spans 13 residues. DNA for the CDR3: TGTGCCAGCTCGGGACTAGCGGAAGAGACCCAGTACTTC. This sequence encodes CASSGLAEETQYF.

The gene calls are TRBV6-5 and TRBJ2-7; no clear D gene. This CDR3 is 12 amino acids long. CDR1 MNHEY and CDR2 SVGAGI come from the germline V gene. V was shortened by 6 bases and J by 3 bases, with 9 bases between the two germline ends. The CDR3 region is CASSRIGYEQYF. In DNA form, the CDR3 reads TGTGCCAGCAGCCGGATTGGCTACGAGCAGTACTTC.

V gene TRBV6-5 combines with J gene TRBJ1-5; D call uncertain. Germline V CDR1 and CDR2: MNHEY, SVGAGI. The ends were cut back, 5 bases at V and 4 bases at J, with 12 bases in the middle. The CDR3 is made up of 14 amino acids. Here the CDR3 reads CASSPSFLNQPQHF. The CDR3 DNA reads as TGTGCCAGCAGTCCCAGCTTCCTGAATCAGCCCCAGCATTTT.

The V call is TRBV11-2, the J call TRBJ2-7; D perhaps matches TRBD1 (6 bases). The length of the CDR3 is 15 residues. V was cut by 0 bases and J by 3 bases, with 12 bases left in between. From germline, CDR1 is SGHAT and CDR2 FQNNGV. CDR3 coding DNA: TGTGCCAGCAGCTTAGAGTTAGGCAGGGGCTACGAGCAGTACTTC. Translation: CASSLELGRGYEQYF.

The gene calls are TRBV5-1 and TRBJ2-7; TRBD2 agrees at 9 bases. The CDR3 spans 18 residues. Germline trimming cut 9 bases from V and 5 bases from J; bases unmatched to any gene: 24. Germline-derived CDR1 and CDR2 are SGHRS and YFSETQ. Here the CDR3 reads CAIPTFWLISGSGDEQYF. In DNA, the CDR3 is TGCGCCATCCCGACTTTTTGGCTGATTAGCGGGAGTGGCGACGAGCAGTACTTC.

The chain carries TRBV9 and TRBJ2-3; 9 bases agree with TRBD1. Per germline, CDR1 SGDLS and CDR2 YYNGEE. Trimming removed 4 bases from V and 2 bases from J; junction bases left unmatched: 11. CDR3 length: 17 amino acids. The CDR3 DNA reads TGTGCCAGCAGCTCCCGGGACAGGGCTCTCGACACAGATACGCAGTATTTT. Translating it yields CASSSRDRALDTDTQYF.

The chain employs TRBV28 and TRBJ1-2; tentatively, D is TRBD1 (5 bases). V shed 6 bases and J shed 5 bases, with 19 bases lying between them. Germline lookup yields CDR1 MDHEN and CDR2 SYDVKM. This CDR3 has 15 residues. The CDR3 loop reads CASRGGKGRGYGYTF. The CDR3 DNA sequence: TGTGCCAGCAGAGGAGGTAAAGGGCGGGGGTATGGCTACACCTTC.

The rearrangement uses TRBV7-6 and TRBJ2-7; 8 bases match TRBD2. CDR3 length: 13 amino acids. Germline V gives CDR1 SGHVS, CDR2 FNYEAQ. The trim removed 2 bases at V and 5 bases at J, leaving 2 bases unmatched. CDR3 residues: CASSLWGLDEQYF. CDR3 nucleotide sequence: TGTGCCAGCAGCTTATGGGGACTAGACGAGCAGTACTTC.

This clone was picked up a small number of times. The V call is TRBV5-1, the J call TRBJ2-1, with TRBD2 as a possible D gene (5 bases). V was trimmed by 2 bases and J by 7 bases, leaving 19 bases between them. CDR1 and CDR2 from the germline V gene are SGHRS and YFSETQ. CDR3 length: 16 amino acids. The CDR3 nucleotides are TGCGCCAGCAGCTTTGGCGAGCCACTAGGGCGGAATGAGCAGTTCTTC. This encodes CASSFGEPLGRNEQFF.